These T cell receptor beta chains were read from a single sample in a study of blood T cell repertoires in COVID-19. Profiling relied on immunoSEQ multiplex PCR, and the TCRdb table lists in-frame clones only, not all of them. This sample carries 60,000 to 80,000 clones, roughly 91% of them seen once, and the ten largest clones take around 0.6%. The specimen was peripheral blood. These receptors all stem from a man in his sixties with acute or convalescent COVID-19. The CDR3 runs from the conserved cysteine through the conserved F or W. A D gene is named only where the DNA matches it firmly. Clone size is given for some rows only: seen once, a few or many times, or a class if the clone is expanded.

. TRBJ2-2 TRBV7-3 TRBD2 TGTGCCAGCAGCCACCCTAGCGGGATAAACACCGGGGAGCTGTTTTTT CASSHPSGINTGELFF
. TRBJ2-7 TRBV5-1 TRBD1 TGCGCCAGCAGCTTTTCAGGGGGTTACGAGCAGTACTTC CASSFSGGYEQYF
. TRBJ1-4 TRBV7-2 . TGTGCCAGCAGCCGACAGGAGAATGAAAAACTGTTTTTT CASSRQENEKLFF
. TRBJ1-3 TRBV19 . TGTGCCAGTAGAAGAGACAGAGGCTCTGGAAACACCATATATTTT CASRRDRGSGNTIYF
. TRBJ2-2 TRBV5-1 TRBD1 TGCGCCAGCAGCCCCCGGACAGGGGCCACCGGGGAGCTGTTTTTT CASSPRTGATGELFF
. TRBJ1-1 TRBV19 . TGTGCCAGTAGTATAGAGGTGATTGCGGGCACTGAAGCTTTCTTT CASSIEVIAGTEAFF
. TRBJ1-4 TRBV4-2 . TGTGCCAGCAGTCAAGATGAGGGGCCCGGAGGGGTAAAACTGTTTTTT CASSQDEGPGGVKLFF
. TRBJ2-1 TRBV7-2 TRBD2 TGTGCCAGCAGCTTAGGCGGGAGTAGCGGGAGGGTCAATGAGCAGTTCTTC CASSLGGSSGRVNEQFF
. TRBJ1-4 TRBV5-1 TRBD1 TGCGCCAGCAGCCACGGCCCGGACAGGGGACTTGAAAAACTGTTTTTT CASSHGPDRGLEKLFF
once TRBJ1-4 TRBV27 TRBD1 TGTGCCAGCAGTTTCAGTCGACAGGGCGGTGAAAAACTGTTTTTT CASSFSRQGGEKLFF
. TRBJ2-3 TRBV6-5 TRBD1 TGTGCCAGCAGTCGGGACAGGGGGAACACAGATACGCAGTATTTT CASSRDRGNTDTQYF
. TRBJ1-6 TRBV10-3 TRBD1 TGTGCCATCAGCGCTGGACAGGGGTCTTCACCCCTCCACTTT CAISAGQGSSPLHF
. TRBJ2-7 TRBV5-1 . TGCGCCAGCAGCTTGAGCAAGCTCCACGAGCAGTACTTC CASSLSKLHEQYF
. TRBJ1-3 TRBV6-5 TRBD1 TGTGCCAGCAGTCGTGCAGGGGGCGAGGGAAACACCATATATTTT CASSRAGGEGNTIYF
. TRBJ2-3 TRBV6-2/TRBV6-3 TRBD2 TGTGCCAGCAGTTATCCATCAAGCGGGAGGGTCTCAGATACGCAGTATTTT CASSYPSSGRVSDTQYF
. TRBJ1-1 TRBV5-4 TRBD1 TGTGCCAGCAGCTGGGACAGTCAAGGCACTGAAGCTTTCTTT CASSWDSQGTEAFF
once TRBJ1-2 TRBV6-4 . TGTGCCAGCAGTGACTCGGCGGGGGCACATGGCTACACCTTC CASSDSAGAHGYTF
. TRBJ2-2 TRBV2 . TGTGCCAGCAGTGACTCGCAGGGAGGTTTTACCGGGGAGCTGTTTTTT CASSDSQGGFTGELFF
. TRBJ2-6 TRBV5-4 TRBD2 TGTGCCAGCAGCGTAGCGGGTGGGGCCAACGTCCTGACTTTC CASSVAGGANVLTF
. TRBJ1-2 TRBV5-4 . TGTGCCAGCAGCTCGACAGGAAGTAGACGTGGCTACACCTTC CASSSTGSRRGYTF
. TRBJ2-2 TRBV9 . TGTGCCAGCGGGGGGATTTCCGGCACCGGGGAGCTGTTTTTT CASGGISGTGELFF
. TRBJ2-5 TRBV5-1 TRBD1 TGCGCCAGCAGCTTGTTCGGGACAGGGAGAGAGACCCAGTACTTC CASSLFGTGRETQYF
. TRBJ1-2 TRBV5-1 TRBD1 TGCGCCAGCAGCACACAGGGGGAGTATGGCTACACCTTC CASSTQGEYGYTF
. TRBJ1-1 TRBV11-2 TRBD1 TGTGCCAGCAGCTTAGCGGACAGGGGCCGCTCTGAAGCTTTCTTT CASSLADRGRSEAFF
. TRBJ2-2 TRBV27 TRBD2 TGTGCCAGCAGCCCCCGGGGGGGCACGACCGGGGAGCTGTTTTTT CASSPRGGTTGELFF
. TRBJ2-3 TRBV7-2 . TGTGCCAGCAGCGCAAGCTCAGGGGGAGGTACAGATACGCAGTATTTT CASSASSGGGTDTQYF
. TRBJ2-3 TRBV5-1 TRBD2 TGCGCCAGCAGTCCCAGCGGGGGCCGGGGGGGAGATACGCAGTATTTT CASSPSGGRGGDTQYF
. TRBJ2-3 TRBV30 TRBD2 TGTGCCTGGATTCGGGGGGGGCGGGAAGATACGCAGTATTTT CAWIRGGREDTQYF
. TRBJ1-3 TRBV9 . TGTGCCAGCAGCGAACAAATTTCTGGAAACACCATATATTTT CASSEQISGNTIYF
. TRBJ2-2 TRBV11-2 . TGTGCCAGCACCCGAACGGTAGAGAACACCGGGGAGCTGTTTTTT CASTRTVENTGELFF
. TRBJ1-1 TRBV5-1 . TGCGCCAGCAGCTTGGGAGGTCAGATGAACACTGAAGCTTTCTTT CASSLGGQMNTEAFF
. TRBJ2-1 TRBV11-3 . TGTGCCAGCAGCTTAGGCGGAGCCAACAATGAGCAGTTCTTC CASSLGGANNEQFF
. TRBJ2-2 TRBV12-3/TRBV12-4 . TGTGCCAGCAGTTGGGGGGACACCGGGGAGCTGTTTTTT CASSWGDTGELFF
. TRBJ2-2 TRBV5-1 . TGCGCCAGCAGCGCCAGGGGGGATCCGAACACCGGGGAGCTGTTTTTT CASSARGDPNTGELFF
. TRBJ2-3 TRBV4-1 . TGCGCCAGCAGTCGTCCCAGCGACACGCAGTATTTT CASSRPSDTQYF
. TRBJ2-1 TRBV11-2 TRBD1 TGTGCCAGCAGTCATCCGGGACAGGGGGCGGGTGAGCAGTTCTTC CASSHPGQGAGEQFF
. TRBJ1-2 TRBV7-9 . TGTGCCAGCAGCTCAGACGGACAGCGAAACTATGGCTACACCTTC CASSSDGQRNYGYTF
. TRBJ2-5 TRBV28 TRBD2 TGTGCCAGCAGCCACTTCTTACTAGCGGGAGGAGGGGGGGGAGAGACCCAGTACTTC CASSHFLLAGGGGGETQYF
. TRBJ1-1 TRBV5-5 . TGTGCCAGCAGCTTGTCCGGGGTTATCACTGAAGCTTTCTTT CASSLSGVITEAFF
. TRBJ2-3 TRBV10-3 TRBD1 TGTGCCATCAGTGCCTCGACAGGGGCCGATACGCAGTATTTT CAISASTGADTQYF
. TRBJ1-1 TRBV29-1 . TGCAGCGTGGGGAGGGTTGGGACTGAAGCTTTCTTT CSVGRVGTEAFF
. TRBJ1-2 TRBV28 . TGTGCCAGCAGGGTCCCGGGACCTCGGGGGGGCTACACCTTC CASRVPGPRGGYTF
. TRBJ2-2 TRBV11-3 . TGTGCCAGCAGCTTTGGGGCGGGGGCGGCGAACACCGGGGAGCTGTTTTTT CASSFGAGAANTGELFF
. TRBJ1-5 TRBV2 . TGTGCCAGCAGTGAAGTCCGGGGGAATCAGCCCCAGCATTTT CASSEVRGNQPQHF
. TRBJ2-3 TRBV5-4 TRBD2 TGTGCCAGCAGCTCCCCATTAGCGGGAGCCCACTTCACAGATACGCAGTATTTT CASSSPLAGAHFTDTQYF
. TRBJ1-1 TRBV9 . TGTGCCAGCGGCCAAAGTTCGGACAGACCAGGAGCTGAAGCTTTCTTT CASGQSSDRPGAEAFF
once TRBJ2-5 TRBV28 . TGTGCCAGCAGTTTATCAGGGAAAGAGACCCAGTACTTC CASSLSGKETQYF
. TRBJ2-5 TRBV5-8 TRBD1 TGTGCCAGCAGAAAGACAGGGGCGGGGGAGACCCAGTACTTC CASRKTGAGETQYF
. TRBJ2-3 TRBV5-8 TRBD2 TGTGCCAGCAGCACCGGACTAGCGGGGTTCGGCACAGATACGCAGTATTTT CASSTGLAGFGTDTQYF
. TRBJ2-3 TRBV9 . TGTGCCAGCAGCCCCTTCGCGGGAAATACGCAGTATTTT CASSPFAGNTQYF
. TRBJ2-3 TRBV7-3 TRBD1 TGTGCCAGCAGCTCCCCGGGACAGGGGGCAGATACGCAGTATTTT CASSSPGQGADTQYF